This passage covers 6 T cell receptor beta chains from one sample sequenced in a study of blood T cell repertoires in COVID-19. The protocol was immunoSEQ multiplex PCR, while the TCRdb copy is restricted to in-frame clones and leaves out a portion. This sample has about 150,000 clones, with 87% found just once. Source material: peripheral blood. Receptors were obtained from a man older than 75 with acute or convalescent COVID-19.

This chain connects TRBV30 to TRBJ1-1; D perhaps matches TRBD1 (5 bases). The germline CDR1 and CDR2 sequences are GTSNPN and SVGIG (reference sequence). This CDR3 contains 14 residues. Trimming cost V 2 bases and J 2 bases, with 12 bases left between them. In nucleotides, the CDR3 is TGTGCCTGGAGTTCCCAGGGCGGCAACACTGAAGCTTTCTTT. This encodes CAWSSQGGNTEAFF.

This chain connects TRBV6-5 to TRBJ2-7; 9 bases line up with TRBD1. Germline CDR1 MNHEY, CDR2 SVGAGI. With 0 bases clipped from V and 1 base from J, the junction kept 1 base outside the gene matches. This CDR3 has 15 residues. The CDR3 sequence is CASSYSGTGSYEQYF. CDR3 bases: TGTGCCAGCAGTTACTCTGGGACAGGGTCCTACGAGCAGTACTTC.

The V call is TRBV20-1, the J call TRBJ1-6; a possible D gene is TRBD1 (6 bases). The length of the CDR3 is 15 residues. Trimming took off 6 bases at V and 4 bases at J, with 16 bases between the two ends. Germline-derived CDR1 and CDR2 are DFQATT and SNEGSKA (reference sequence). The CDR3 region is CSASPSGVYNSPLHF. As DNA, the CDR3 is TGCAGTGCGAGTCCCTCAGGGGTTTATAATTCACCCCTCCACTTT.

This chain links TRBV28 with TRBJ2-5; the D gene is possibly TRBD2 (6 bases). Per the germline V gene, CDR1 is MDHEN and CDR2 is SYDVKM. V shed 2 bases and J shed 1 base, with 11 bases lying between them. This CDR3 comprises 15 residues. The CDR3: CASSLGGRPQETQYF. The CDR3 region has the DNA TGTGCCAGCAGTTTAGGGGGGAGGCCCCAAGAGACCCAGTACTTC.

This chain links TRBV11-3 with TRBJ1-6; D possibly corresponds to TRBD1 (5 bases). The CDR3 consists of 14 residues. Germline V gene sequence: CDR1 SGHNT, CDR2 YENEEA. V shed 6 bases and J shed 6 bases, with 12 bases lying between them. In DNA, the CDR3 is TGTGCCAGCAGTGACAGCTCCATTAATTCACCCCTCCACTTT. It translates to CASSDSSINSPLHF.

V and J are TRBV3-1 (or the pseudogene TRBV3-2) and TRBJ1-1, with TRBD1 matching 7 bases. The length of the CDR3 is 12 residues. The junction had 3 bases not matched to a gene; V was cut back by 6 bases and J by 5 bases. CDR1 LGHDT and CDR2 YNNKEL come from the germline V gene (reference sequence). CDR3 loop: CASRSTGTEAFF. In nucleotides, the CDR3 is TGTGCCAGCAGATCGACAGGGACTGAAGCTTTCTTT.